This note documents a single TCR beta chain sequence. Its antigen is still unknown. The donors were adults (healthy and HIV-negative) with no recent acute infections or vaccinations. The repertoire was sequenced with immunoSEQ multiplex PCR; TCRdb's copy has only in-frame clones and lacks some. The sample yields over 2 million clones, roughly 96% seen once. The data derive from a study of shared clonotypes between healthy human individuals. The overall study: With ages of 18 to 49, the donors were two women and a few men.

Study-wide results and caveats: When compared with the clonotypes that were shared by all four sorted-subset donors, the non-shared clonotypes turned out to have lower generation probabilities.

The V end was cut by 1 base, the J end by 4 bases, with 2 bases between. This CDR3 spans 12 amino acids. CDR1 and CDR2 (germline): SGHVS, FNYEAQ. The sample taken for sequencing was naive CD4+ T cells sorted from blood. Subset: CD45RA+ positively selected. The gene calls are TRBV7-6 and TRBJ1-3; D remains ambiguous. This clonotype was sampled from a man aged 18 to 35 in good health. CDR3 residues: CASSLVGNTIYF. In nucleotides, the CDR3 is TGTGCCAGCAGCTTAGTGGGAAACACCATATATTTT.